The clone carrying this T cell receptor beta chain was counted only a few times. Antigen unknown. The sample belongs to a study of beta chain features in type 1 diabetes. General study findings and limits: Cells with high TCR expression could be over-represented when cDNA is sequenced. A closer apparent resemblance between naive, central memory and Treg TCRB repertoires was seen in patients than in healthy donors. Type 1 diabetes patients had TCRB CDR3s that were shorter (moderately but significantly so) in all four CD4+ subsets.

Germline CDR1 and CDR2: SGHKS and YYEKEE (reference sequence). The V and J ends lost 4 bases and 5 bases, in that order; junction bases with no gene match: 9. The CDR3 is made up of 17 amino acids. Expressed TCRB transcripts were sequenced because the isolated RNA had all been reverse transcribed beforehand. Measured with immunoSEQ multiplex PCR; TCRdb has only the in-frame clones, and not every one. The data contain about 140,000 clones, 9.5% to 10% of them singletons. In total, each donor contributed a single heparinised blood draw that averaged around 100 mL. The sequencing input was central memory CD4+ T cells from blood. This chain joins TRBV5-5 and TRBJ2-5; 15 bases align to TRBD2. This clonotype was obtained from a woman aged 40 to 49 in good health. CDR3 bases: TGTGCCAGCAGCCCGGGACTAGCGGGGGGCGGGCGGGAGACCCAGTACTTC. Protein product: CASSPGLAGGGRETQYF.